The 10 T cell receptor beta chains below all came from one sample that was sequenced in a study of blood T cell repertoires in COVID-19. Here immunoSEQ multiplex PCR was the method, and the copy in TCRdb shows in-frame clones only, minus some. This sample has 150,000 to 200,000 clones, with less than 90% found just once. What was sequenced was peripheral blood. The receptors were sampled from a woman in her 70s with COVID-19, enrolled during active disease.

V is TRBV6-4 and J is TRBJ2-1, with 8 bases aligning to TRBD1. With V trimmed by 5 bases and J by 1 base, 4 bases remained unmatched. There are 15 residues in the CDR3. Germline V gene sequence: CDR1 MRHNA, CDR2 SNTAGT. The CDR3 DNA reads as TGTGCCAGCAGTACCGGGACAGGATCCTACAATGAGCAGTTCTTC. It codes for CASSTGTGSYNEQFF.

The rearrangement uses TRBV21-1 and TRBJ1-2; whether TRBD1, the table's D call, matches the DNA was not checked. TRBV21-1 corresponds to a pseudogene. There are 16 residues in the CDR3. CDR3 sequence: CASSKIQDRGNYGYTF. The DNA for the CDR3 is TGTGCCAGCAGCAAGATACAGGACAGGGGGAACTATGGCTACACCTTC.

This clone has only one observation. The chain links TRBV6-5 to TRBJ2-7, with D possibly being TRBD2 (6 bases). V lost 6 bases, J lost 4 bases, and 16 bases lay in between. CDR3 length equals 14 residues. Looked up from germline, CDR1 is MNHEY and CDR2 is SVGAGI. The CDR3 region has the DNA TGTGCCAGCAGGCGGGGTGGCGGGGAATACGAGCAGTACGTC. This sequence encodes CASRRGGGEYEQYV.

Regarding this clone: Other DNA sequences in the same sample also yield this CDR3. The chain couples TRBV19 to TRBJ1-1; D is unresolved. The V end lost 3 bases, the J end lost 7 bases, and 6 bases lay between the germline ends. There are 11 residues in the CDR3. Germline CDR1 reads LNHDA; CDR2 reads SQIVND (reference sequence). The CDR3 nucleotides read TGTGCCAGTAGTATCCGGGGTGAAGCTTTCTTT. Translated: CASSIRGEAFF.

The chain combines TRBV28 with TRBJ1-5, with D possibly TRBD1 on 5 matching bases. Germline V lookup: CDR1 MDHEN, CDR2 SYDVKM. The CDR3 extends over 15 amino acids. V gave up 2 bases and J gave up 8 bases, with 16 bases separating them. The CDR3 sequence is CASSLGGTRMKPQHF. The CDR3 DNA sequence: TGTGCCAGCAGTTTAGGTGGGACTCGAATGAAGCCCCAGCATTTT.

This clone occurred once. The CDR3 nucleotides read TGTGCCAGCAGCTTAGGAGCGGGGAACCAAGAGACCCAGTACTTC. Protein: CASSLGAGNQETQYF. This chain links TRBV7-8 with TRBJ2-5, with TRBD2 identical over 7 bases. Germline V lookup: CDR1 SGHVS, CDR2 FQNEAQ. J gave up 0 bases and V 1 base, and 2 bases lay outside the gene matches. The CDR3 has 15 residues.

This clone appeared once. The chain is built from TRBV27 and TRBJ2-1, with 10 bases lining up with TRBD1. CDR1 is MNHEY and CDR2 is SMNVEV in the germline V gene (reference sequence). V trimming: 8 bases; J trimming: 3 bases; junction bases outside the gene matches: 7. The CDR3 runs 15 residues. In nucleotides, the CDR3 is TGTGCCAGCCGAAAGAGGACAGGGGGCTACAATGAGCAGTTCTTC. Protein: CASRKRTGGYNEQFF.

The DNA for the CDR3 is TGCGCCAGCAGGGGACTAGCGGGAGGGCACGAGCAGTACTTC. The encoded protein is CASRGLAGGHEQYF. This chain connects TRBV10-2 to TRBJ2-7, with 16 nucleotides matching TRBD2. V was clipped by 6 bases and J by 5 bases; unmatched bases: 1. The CDR3 has 14 amino acids. In germline, CDR1 is WSHSY, CDR2 SAAADI.

J is TRBJ2-7 and V is TRBV18, with 8 bases matching TRBD1. The junction had 6 bases not matched to a gene; V was cut back by 3 bases and J by 5 bases. CDR1 and CDR2 from the germline V gene are KGHSH and LQKENI. The CDR3 extends over 14 amino acids. The CDR3 reads CASSPTGVQNEQYF. CDR3 in DNA: TGTGCCAGCTCACCGACAGGGGTCCAAAACGAGCAGTACTTC.

The V call is TRBV9, the J call TRBJ1-5; tentative D call: TRBD1 (6 bases). Trimming pared 2 bases from V and 5 bases from J, leaving 14 bases between. The CDR3 covers 15 residues. In germline, CDR1 is SGDLS, CDR2 YYNGEE. This CDR3 reads CASSVGDTGYQPQHF. The DNA of the CDR3 is TGTGCCAGCAGCGTGGGGGACACTGGTTATCAGCCCCAGCATTTT.